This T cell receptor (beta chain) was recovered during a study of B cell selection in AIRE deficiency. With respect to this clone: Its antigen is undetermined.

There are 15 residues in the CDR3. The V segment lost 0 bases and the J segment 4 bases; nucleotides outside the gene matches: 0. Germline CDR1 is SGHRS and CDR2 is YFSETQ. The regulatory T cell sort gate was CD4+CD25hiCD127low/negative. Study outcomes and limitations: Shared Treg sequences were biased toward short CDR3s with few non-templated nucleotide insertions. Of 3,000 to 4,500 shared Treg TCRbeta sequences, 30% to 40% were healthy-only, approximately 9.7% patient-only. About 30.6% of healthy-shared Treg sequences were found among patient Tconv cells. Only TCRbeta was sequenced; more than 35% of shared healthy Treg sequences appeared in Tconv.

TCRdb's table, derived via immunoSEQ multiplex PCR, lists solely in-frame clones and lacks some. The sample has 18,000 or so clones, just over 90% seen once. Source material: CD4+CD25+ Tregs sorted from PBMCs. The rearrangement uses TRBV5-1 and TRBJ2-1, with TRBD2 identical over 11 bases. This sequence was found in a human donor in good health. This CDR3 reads CASSLGLAGYNEQFF. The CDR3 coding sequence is TGCGCCAGCAGCTTGGGACTAGCGGGATACAATGAGCAGTTCTTC.